These T cell receptor beta chains were read from a single sample in a study of chemoradiotherapy in HPV16-positive cancers. The method was immunoSEQ multiplex PCR; TCRdb's version includes in-frame clones alone and lacks a portion of them. In the table there are around 15,000 clones, just under 80% of which are singletons. This material was obtained from a patient who underwent chemoradiotherapy. The receptors originated from a human donor with HPV-associated anogenital cancer. Both conserved end residues are part of each CDR3. D genes are given only for firm matches. Size is omitted from some rows. Given values are once, few, many or a class for expanded clones.

CDR3 protein | CDR3 DNA | clone size | D gene | V gene | CDR3 length | J gene
CASSLTSGGYNEQFF | TGTGCCAGCAGCCTAACTAGCGGGGGATACAATGAGCAGTTCTTC | - | TRBD2 | TRBV9 | 15 | TRBJ2-1
CASSLNELGVFF | TGTGCCAGCAGCTTGAATGAGCTCGGGGTTTTCTTT | few | - | TRBV5-6 | 12 | TRBJ1-1
CASSQAPRPGEDTQYF | TGCGCCAGCAGCCAAGCTCCAAGGCCAGGGGAAGATACGCAGTATTTT | - | - | TRBV4-3 | 16 | TRBJ2-3
CASLRDPVNTEAFF | TGTGCCAGCTTAAGGGACCCAGTGAACACTGAAGCTTTCTTT | few | - | TRBV7-9 | 14 | TRBJ1-1
CASSLRGSSQETQYF | TGTGCCAGCAGCCTCCGAGGGAGTTCCCAAGAGACCCAGTACTTC | - | - | TRBV11-1 | 15 | TRBJ2-5
CASSEDGVYTEAFF | TGTGCCAGCAGTGAAGATGGGGTTTACACTGAAGCTTTCTTT | few | - | TRBV6-1 | 14 | TRBJ1-1
CASSLEGLEAFF | TGTGCCAGCAGCCTAGAGGGCTTAGAAGCTTTCTTT | - | - | TRBV13 | 12 | TRBJ1-1
CASSPWSVAAAYEQYF | TGTGCCAGCAGCCCCTGGTCAGTAGCGGCCGCCTACGAGCAGTACTTC | - | - | TRBV7-9 | 16 | TRBJ2-7
CASSEQRDNEQFF | TGTGCCAGCAGTGAACAGCGGGACAATGAGCAGTTCTTC | - | - | TRBV2 | 13 | TRBJ2-1
CASSYRGDRYEQYF | TGTGCCAGCAGTTACCGGGGGGACCGGTACGAGCAGTACTTC | once | TRBD2 | TRBV6-5 | 14 | TRBJ2-7
CAISESVQLSNQPQHF | TGTGCCATCAGTGAGTCGGTGCAGCTAAGCAATCAGCCCCAGCATTTT | few | - | TRBV10-3 | 16 | TRBJ1-5
CASNRQGTNTEAFF | TGTGCCAGCAATAGACAGGGAACTAACACTGAAGCTTTCTTT | once | TRBD1 | TRBV2 | 14 | TRBJ1-1
CASSPDPGTDTQYF | TGTGCCAGCAGCCCCGACCCGGGCACAGATACGCAGTATTTT | - | - | TRBV28 | 14 | TRBJ2-3
CASSLLGTSTDTQYF | TGTGCCAGCAGTTTGCTCGGGACTAGCACAGATACGCAGTATTTT | - | - | TRBV28 | 15 | TRBJ2-3
CASSLPLDGYSNQPQHF | TGTGCCAGCAGTTTACCGCTCGACGGATATAGCAATCAGCCCCAGCATTTT | once | - | TRBV28 | 17 | TRBJ1-5
CSAETEETQYF | TGCAGCGCCGAGACTGAAGAGACCCAGTACTTC | - | - | TRBV29-1 | 11 | TRBJ2-5
CASSRGDSGNTIYF | TGTGCCAGCTCAAGAGGGGACTCTGGAAACACCATATATTTT | - | - | TRBV18 | 14 | TRBJ1-3
CAISLGASYNSPLHF | TGTGCCATATCTCTCGGGGCCTCCTATAATTCACCCCTCCACTTT | - | - | TRBV10-3 | 15 | TRBJ1-6
CASSQPRDREEVEAQYF | TGCGCCAGCAGCCAACCCCGGGACAGGGAGGAGGTGGAGGCCCAGTACTTC | - | TRBD1 | TRBV4-3 | 17 | TRBJ2-5
CASSVVQGHGNTEAFF | TGTGCCAGCAGCGTAGTCCAGGGGCACGGGAACACTGAAGCTTTCTTT | - | - | TRBV9 | 16 | TRBJ1-1
CASGGHYEQYF | TGTGCCAGCGGGGGGCACTACGAGCAGTACTTC | - | - | TRBV2 | 11 | TRBJ2-7
CASMIGSREQYF | TGTGCCAGCATGATCGGCAGCCGGGAGCAGTACTTC | - | - | TRBV2 | 12 | TRBJ2-7
CASSKVKGLGNTIYF | TGTGCCAGCAGCAAAGTGAAGGGGCTTGGAAACACCATATATTTT | - | - | TRBV7-2 | 15 | TRBJ1-3
CASSQVSWGDYGYTF | TGCGCCAGCAGCCAAGTCAGCTGGGGGGACTATGGCTACACCTTC | - | - | TRBV4-3 | 15 | TRBJ1-2
CASSRFWGSDTQYF | TGTGCCAGCAGCCGATTCTGGGGTTCAGATACGCAGTATTTT | few | - | TRBV7-2 | 14 | TRBJ2-3
CASSPLGTEAFF | TGTGCCAGCAGCCCCCTGGGGACTGAAGCTTTCTTT | - | - | TRBV7-2 | 12 | TRBJ1-1
CASSLGAGTNSPLHF | TGTGCCAGCAGCTTAGGAGCAGGGACGAATTCACCCCTCCACTTT | - | - | TRBV7-6 | 15 | TRBJ1-6
CASSKGPDRGLSEQYF | TGTGCCAGCAGCAAGGGACCGGACAGGGGGTTGAGCGAGCAGTACTTC | - | TRBD1 | TRBV7-3 | 16 | TRBJ2-7
CASSGEDGYTF | TGTGCCAGCAGTGGGGAGGATGGCTACACCTTC | few | - | TRBV2 | 11 | TRBJ1-2
CASSRSISYEQYF | TGCGCCAGCAGCCGATCAATTTCCTACGAGCAGTACTTC | - | - | TRBV4-3 | 13 | TRBJ2-7
CASGGTGLRNEQFF | TGTGCCAGCGGGGGGACAGGGCTCCGCAATGAGCAGTTCTTC | - | TRBD1 | TRBV6-1 | 14 | TRBJ2-1
CSVANRDENEQYF | TGCAGCGTTGCAAACAGGGATGAGAACGAGCAGTACTTC | once | - | TRBV29-1 | 13 | TRBJ2-7
CASSPGTGETPLHF | TGTGCCAGCAGCCCCGGGACAGGGGAGACACCCCTCCACTTT | - | TRBD1 | TRBV6-1 | 14 | TRBJ1-6
CASSYRVDTEAFF | TGTGCCAGCAGTTACAGGGTGGACACTGAAGCTTTCTTT | once | - | TRBV7-9 | 13 | TRBJ1-1
CAWSSGGGGQPQHF | TGTGCCTGGAGTTCAGGCGGGGGGGGGCAGCCCCAGCATTTT | - | - | TRBV30 | 14 | TRBJ1-5
CASSGDTARDTGELFF | TGTGCCAGCAGTGGGGATACAGCCCGGGACACCGGGGAGCTGTTTTTT | few | - | TRBV6-1 | 16 | TRBJ2-2
CASSSRLDNEQYF | TGTGCCAGCAGCTCGAGACTAGATAACGAGCAGTACTTC | - | - | TRBV11-2 | 13 | TRBJ2-7
CASSPMTGASTEAFF | TGTGCCAGCAGTCCCATGACAGGGGCGAGCACTGAAGCTTTCTTT | - | TRBD1 | TRBV27 | 15 | TRBJ1-1
CASSPGGGSGEETQYF | TGTGCCAGCAGCCCTGGGGGGGGTAGCGGGGAAGAGACCCAGTACTTC | - | TRBD2 | TRBV9 | 16 | TRBJ2-5
CASSELAGAPDTQYF | TGTGCCAGCAGTGAGCTAGCGGGGGCCCCAGATACGCAGTATTTT | - | TRBD2 | TRBV6-4 | 15 | TRBJ2-3
CASSVTGSTEAFF | TGTGCCAGCAGCGTGACAGGGAGCACTGAAGCTTTCTTT | - | TRBD1 | TRBV5-4 | 13 | TRBJ1-1
CASSTPGHIYEQYF | TGTGCCAGCAGTACGCCGGGACATATCTACGAGCAGTACTTC | - | - | TRBV28 | 14 | TRBJ2-7
CASSQAGTGGTEAFF | TGCGCCAGCAGCCAAGCAGGGACAGGGGGGACTGAAGCTTTCTTT | few | TRBD1 | TRBV4-1 | 15 | TRBJ1-1
CASSISRGGYNEQFF | TGTGCCAGTAGTATATCCAGGGGGGGCTACAATGAGCAGTTCTTC | few | - | TRBV19 | 15 | TRBJ2-1
CASSGYGTGQGGYTF | TGTGCCAGCAGTGGGTATGGGACAGGGCAGGGTGGCTACACCTTC | - | TRBD1 | TRBV6-5 | 15 | TRBJ1-2
CASSRNRGSTEAFF | TGCGCCAGCAGCCGGAACCGGGGATCCACTGAAGCTTTCTTT | once | - | TRBV4-3 | 14 | TRBJ1-1
CASSQANSLYEQYF | TGTGCCAGCAGCCAAGCTAACAGTTTGTACGAGCAGTACTTC | - | - | TRBV4-2 | 14 | TRBJ2-7
CASSLAEVGASYEQYF | TGTGCCAGCAGCTTAGCCGAGGTCGGGGCTTCCTACGAGCAGTACTTC | - | - | TRBV7-2 | 16 | TRBJ2-7
CASSLGTEAFF | TGTGCCAGCAGCTTAGGGACAGAAGCTTTCTTT | - | - | TRBV7-6 | 11 | TRBJ1-1
CASSLVRGGNTIYF | TGTGCCAGCAGTTTAGTTAGGGGTGGAAACACCATATATTTT | - | - | TRBV28 | 14 | TRBJ1-3
CAISAGGAGDTQYF | TGTGCCATCAGTGCCGGGGGGGCCGGGGATACGCAGTATTTT | - | TRBD2 | TRBV10-3 | 14 | TRBJ2-3
CASSLQTLAGNTDTQYF | TGTGCCAGCAGCTTGCAGACCCTAGCGGGGAACACAGATACGCAGTATTTT | - | TRBD2 | TRBV11-2 | 17 | TRBJ2-3
CASSPPGFNTEAFF | TGTGCCAGCAGCCCTCCGGGATTTAACACTGAAGCTTTCTTT | - | - | TRBV7-3 | 14 | TRBJ1-1